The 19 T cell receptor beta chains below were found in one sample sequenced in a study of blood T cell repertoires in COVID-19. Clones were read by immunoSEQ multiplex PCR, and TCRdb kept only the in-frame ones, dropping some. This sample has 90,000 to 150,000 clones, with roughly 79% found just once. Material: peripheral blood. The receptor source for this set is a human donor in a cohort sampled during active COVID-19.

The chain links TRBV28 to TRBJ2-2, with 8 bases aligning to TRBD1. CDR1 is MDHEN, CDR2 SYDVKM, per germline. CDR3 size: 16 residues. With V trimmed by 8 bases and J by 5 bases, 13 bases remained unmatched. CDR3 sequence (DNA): TGTGCCAGCTCCCGAATAAAAAGACAGGGGACCGGGGAGCTGTTTTTT. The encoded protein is CASSRIKRQGTGELFF.

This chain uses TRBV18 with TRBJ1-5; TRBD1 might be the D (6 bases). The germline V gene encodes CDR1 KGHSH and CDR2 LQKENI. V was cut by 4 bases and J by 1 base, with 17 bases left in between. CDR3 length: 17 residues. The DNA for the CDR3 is TGTGCCAGCTCACGGGGCGGGGGGCAAGAGAGCAATCAGCCCCAGCATTTT. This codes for CASSRGGGQESNQPQHF.

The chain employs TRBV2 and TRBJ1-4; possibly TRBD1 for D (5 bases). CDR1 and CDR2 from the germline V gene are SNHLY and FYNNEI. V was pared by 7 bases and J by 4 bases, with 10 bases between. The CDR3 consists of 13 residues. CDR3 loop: CASIEGVNEKLFF. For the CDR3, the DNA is TGTGCCAGCATCGAAGGGGTTAATGAAAAACTGTTTTTT.

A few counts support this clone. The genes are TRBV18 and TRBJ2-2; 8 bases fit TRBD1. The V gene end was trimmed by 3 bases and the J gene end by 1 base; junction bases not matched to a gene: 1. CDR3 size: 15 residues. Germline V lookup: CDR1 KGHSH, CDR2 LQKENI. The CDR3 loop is CASSPGTGNTGELFF. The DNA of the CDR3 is TGTGCCAGCTCACCTGGGACAGGGAACACCGGGGAGCTGTTTTTT.

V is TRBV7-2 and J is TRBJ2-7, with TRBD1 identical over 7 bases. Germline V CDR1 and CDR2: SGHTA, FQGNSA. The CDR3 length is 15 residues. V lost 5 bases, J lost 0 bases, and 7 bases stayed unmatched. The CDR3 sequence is CASSINRDSSYEQYF. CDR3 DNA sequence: TGTGCCAGCAGCATCAACCGGGACAGCTCCTACGAGCAGTACTTC.

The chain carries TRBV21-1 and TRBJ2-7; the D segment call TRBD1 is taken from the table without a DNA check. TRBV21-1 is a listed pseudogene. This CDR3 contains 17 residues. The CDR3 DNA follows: TGTGCCAGCAGCAAAGTTTGGACAGGGGAAGGAACCTACGAGCAGTACTTC. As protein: CASSKVWTGEGTYEQYF.

CDR3: CASYTQYF. CDR3 nucleotides: TGTGCCTCCTATACGCAGTATTTT. The gene calls are TRBV30 and TRBJ2-3; no reliable D call. Germline lookup yields CDR1 GTSNPN and CDR2 SVGIG (reference sequence). V lost 7 bases, J lost 7 bases, and 3 bases lay in between. The CDR3 totals 8 residues.

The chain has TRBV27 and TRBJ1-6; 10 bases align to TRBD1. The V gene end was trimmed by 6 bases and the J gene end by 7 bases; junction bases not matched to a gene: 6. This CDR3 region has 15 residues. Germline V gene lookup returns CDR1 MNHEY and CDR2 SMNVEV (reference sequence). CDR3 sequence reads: CASRGQGNGNSPLHF. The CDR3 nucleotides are TGTGCCAGCAGGGGACAGGGGAACGGGAATTCACCCCTCCACTTT.

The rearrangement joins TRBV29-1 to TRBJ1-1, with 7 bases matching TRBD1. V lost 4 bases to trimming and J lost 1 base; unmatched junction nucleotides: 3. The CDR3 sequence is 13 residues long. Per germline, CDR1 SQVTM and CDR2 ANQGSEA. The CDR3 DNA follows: TGCAGCGTTGTGGCAGGGGGGAACACTGAAGCTTTCTTT. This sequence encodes CSVVAGGNTEAFF.

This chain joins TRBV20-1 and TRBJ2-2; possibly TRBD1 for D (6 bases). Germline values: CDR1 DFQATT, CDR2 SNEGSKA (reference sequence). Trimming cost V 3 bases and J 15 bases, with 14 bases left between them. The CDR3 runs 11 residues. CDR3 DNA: TGCAGTGCTAGGACGGGCGAGGGGGTGTTTTTT. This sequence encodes CSARTGEGVFF.

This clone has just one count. This CDR3 reads CASSLYTNTGELFF. CDR3 coding DNA: TGTGCCAGCAGCTTGTACACGAACACCGGGGAGCTGTTTTTT. The J gene is TRBJ2-2, the V gene TRBV5-6, with D uncertain. The CDR3 runs 14 residues. V was shortened by 1 base and J by 0 bases, with 4 bases between the two germline ends. Germline V gene data show CDR1 as SGHDT and CDR2 as YYEEEE.

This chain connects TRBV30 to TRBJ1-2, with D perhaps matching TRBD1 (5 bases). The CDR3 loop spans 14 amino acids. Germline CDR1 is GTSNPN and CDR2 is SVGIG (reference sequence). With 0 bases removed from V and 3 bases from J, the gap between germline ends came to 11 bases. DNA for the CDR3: TGTGCCTGGAGTGTACAGGCAGGCTACTATGGCTACACCTTC. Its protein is CAWSVQAGYYGYTF.

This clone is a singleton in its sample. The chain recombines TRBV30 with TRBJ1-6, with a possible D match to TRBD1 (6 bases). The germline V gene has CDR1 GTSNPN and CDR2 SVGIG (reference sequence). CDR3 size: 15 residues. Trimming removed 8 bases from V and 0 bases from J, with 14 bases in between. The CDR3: CAGRQASSYNSPLHF. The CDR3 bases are TGTGCCGGACGACAGGCGAGCTCCTATAATTCACCCCTCCACTTT.

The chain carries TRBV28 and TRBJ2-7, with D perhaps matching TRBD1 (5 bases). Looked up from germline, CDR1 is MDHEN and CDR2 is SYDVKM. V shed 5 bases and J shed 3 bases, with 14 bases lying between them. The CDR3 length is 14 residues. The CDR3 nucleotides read TGTGCCAGCAGTCAGGCGCCAGGGATCTACGAGCAGTACTTC. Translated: CASSQAPGIYEQYF.

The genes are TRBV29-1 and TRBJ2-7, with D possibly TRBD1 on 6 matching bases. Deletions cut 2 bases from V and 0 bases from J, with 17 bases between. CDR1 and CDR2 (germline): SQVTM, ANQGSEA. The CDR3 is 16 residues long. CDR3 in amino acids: CSVEFGGASLSYEQYF. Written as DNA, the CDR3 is TGCAGCGTTGAATTTGGGGGCGCTAGCCTCTCCTACGAGCAGTACTTC.

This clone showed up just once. The CDR3 spells CASSLAGGDYEQYF. The CDR3 bases are TGTGCCAGCAGCTTAGCGGGCGGGGACTACGAGCAGTACTTC. The V call is TRBV7-9, the J call TRBJ2-7; possibly TRBD2 for D (6 bases). The CDR3 is 14 residues long. The germline V gene has CDR1 SEHNR and CDR2 FQNEAQ (reference sequence). V was cut by 0 bases and J by 3 bases, with 9 bases left in between. The full variable domain, with the rest looked up from reference TRBV7-9 and TRBJ2-7, is DTGVSQNPRHKITKRGQNVTFRCDPISEHNRLYWYRQTLGQGPEFLTYFQNEAQLEKSRLLSDRFSAERPKGSFSTLEIQRTEQGDSAMYLCASSLAGGDYEQYFGPGTRLTVT.

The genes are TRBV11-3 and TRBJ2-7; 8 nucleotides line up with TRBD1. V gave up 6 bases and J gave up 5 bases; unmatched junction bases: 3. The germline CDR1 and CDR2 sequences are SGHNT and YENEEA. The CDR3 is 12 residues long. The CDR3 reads CASRGQGHEQYF. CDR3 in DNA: TGTGCCAGCAGAGGACAGGGCCACGAGCAGTACTTC.

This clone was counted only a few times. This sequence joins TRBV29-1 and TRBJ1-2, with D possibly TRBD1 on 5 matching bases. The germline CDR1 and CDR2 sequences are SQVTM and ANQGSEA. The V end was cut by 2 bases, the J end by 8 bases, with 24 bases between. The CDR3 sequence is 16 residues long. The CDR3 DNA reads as TGCAGCGTTGAACCACGGCCTGTTCAGGGATCGGTCGGCTACACCTTC. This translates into CSVEPRPVQGSVGYTF.

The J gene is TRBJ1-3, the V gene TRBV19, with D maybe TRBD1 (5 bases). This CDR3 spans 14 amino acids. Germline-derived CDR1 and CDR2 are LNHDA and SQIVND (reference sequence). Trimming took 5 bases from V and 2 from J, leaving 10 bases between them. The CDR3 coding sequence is TGTGCCAGTAGTCCCCACAGGACTGGAAACACCATATATTTT. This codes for CASSPHRTGNTIYF.